This is a list of T cell receptor beta chains from one sample in a study of Tregs in tolerant kidney transplant recipients. Sequenced by immunoSEQ multiplex PCR; TCRdb stores in-frame clones only, minus some. The table lists 9,500 to 12,000 clones, roughly 89% of them singletons. These receptors have no identified antigens. This specimen consisted of Tregs from blood cultured with allogeneic cells, obtained before the transplant. These receptors originate from a human patient who received a combined kidney and bone marrow transplant. CDR3s include the opening cysteine and the closing phenylalanine or tryptophan. The order of the fields is clone size, D gene, J gene, V gene, CDR3 protein, CDR3 DNA. The D gene is left open where the match is weak. Clone sizes are given selectively: once, few, many, or a class where the clone is expanded.

size: -
D: -
J: TRBJ2-1
V: TRBV21-1
CDR3: CASSPRTADAKEEQFF
DNA: TGTGCCAGCAGCCCGCGGACAGCCGACGCCAAAGAAGAGCAGTTCTTC

size: once
D: -
J: TRBJ1-1
V: TRBV6-6
CDR3: CASSYSGADTEAFF
DNA: TGTGCCAGCAGTTACTCGGGCGCAGACACTGAAGCTTTCTTT

size: -
D: -
J: TRBJ1-2
V: TRBV27
CDR3: CASKFNRVDYGYTF
DNA: TGTGCCAGCAAATTTAACAGGGTGGACTATGGCTACACCTTC

size: -
D: -
J: TRBJ1-6
V: TRBV2
CDR3: CASSADRPAPLHF
DNA: TGTGCCAGCAGCGCCGACAGGCCAGCACCCCTCCACTTT

size: -
D: -
J: TRBJ1-6
V: TRBV6-6
CDR3: CASSYSGGGSPLHF
DNA: TGTGCCAGCAGTTACTCAGGGGGTGGGTCACCCCTCCACTTT

size: -
D: -
J: TRBJ1-1
V: TRBV5-1
CDR3: CASSLAMGLGTTEAFF
DNA: TGCGCCAGCAGCTTGGCCATGGGGCTGGGAACGACTGAAGCTTTCTTT

size: -
D: -
J: TRBJ2-3
V: TRBV5-4
CDR3: CASSLESLSAQYF
DNA: TGTGCCAGCAGCTTGGAATCTCTGAGTGCGCAGTATTTT

size: -
D: TRBD2
J: TRBJ2-7
V: TRBV27
CDR3: CASSRGGRYEQYF
DNA: TGTGCCAGCAGCCGGGGGGGACGCTACGAGCAGTACTTC

size: -
D: -
J: TRBJ2-7
V: TRBV10-3
CDR3: CAIMPNPRDLSGEQYF
DNA: TGTGCCATCATGCCCAATCCTAGGGATCTTTCTGGCGAGCAGTACTTC

size: -
D: TRBD1
J: TRBJ2-1
V: TRBV7-9
CDR3: CASLSRDRSYNEQFF
DNA: TGTGCCAGCCTTTCCCGGGACAGATCCTACAATGAGCAGTTCTTC

size: -
D: -
J: TRBJ2-1
V: TRBV7-5
CDR3: CVRSLARAGSSYNEQFF
DNA: TGTGTCAGAAGCTTAGCGAGGGCGGGGAGCTCCTACAATGAGCAGTTCTTC

size: -
D: -
J: TRBJ1-1
V: TRBV7-2
CDR3: CASSQQGSTEAFF
DNA: TGTGCCAGCAGCCAACAGGGTTCCACTGAAGCTTTCTTT

size: -
D: TRBD1
J: TRBJ2-1
V: TRBV19
CDR3: CASSTGGTYNEQFF
DNA: TGTGCCAGTAGTACAGGGGGCACCTACAATGAGCAGTTCTTC

size: -
D: -
J: TRBJ2-2
V: TRBV12-2
CDR3: CASRFPTYSTCGPNANTGELFF
DNA: TGTGCAAGTCGCTTTCCCACCTACTCCACATGTGGTCCAAACGCGAACACCGGGGAGCTGTTTTTT

size: -
D: -
J: TRBJ2-3
V: TRBV5-1
CDR3: CASSYQPDLGVDTQYF
DNA: TGCGCCAGCAGCTACCAGCCGGACTTAGGGGTAGATACGCAGTATTTT

size: -
D: -
J: TRBJ2-2
V: TRBV9
CDR3: CASSWGRNTGELFF
DNA: TGTGCCAGCAGCTGGGGCAGAAACACCGGGGAGCTGTTTTTT

size: -
D: TRBD2
J: TRBJ2-1
V: TRBV14
CDR3: CASSLGLAGVYGEQFF
DNA: TGTGCCAGCAGCCTCGGACTAGCGGGAGTGTACGGTGAGCAGTTCTTC

size: -
D: -
J: TRBJ1-1
V: TRBV7-9
CDR3: CASSWGGLEDTEAFF
DNA: TGTGCCAGCAGCTGGGGGGGCCTAGAGGACACTGAAGCTTTCTTT

size: -
D: TRBD2
J: TRBJ2-1
V: TRBV10-3
CDR3: CAIMTSLTYNEQFF
DNA: TGTGCCATCATGACTAGCCTAACCTACAATGAGCAGTTCTTC

size: -
D: -
J: TRBJ2-1
V: TRBV21-1
CDR3: CASRWGLANHSDNEQFF
DNA: TGTGCCAGCAGGTGGGGACTAGCTAACCATTCCGACAATGAGCAGTTCTTC

size: few
D: TRBD1
J: TRBJ2-2
V: TRBV19
CDR3: CASSIAQGAGELFF
DNA: TGTGCCAGTAGTATAGCTCAGGGGGCCGGGGAGCTGTTTTTT

size: -
D: TRBD2
J: TRBJ2-7
V: TRBV19
CDR3: CASSIPTIAGFYEQYF
DNA: TGTGCCAGTAGTATCCCAACTATAGCGGGATTCTACGAGCAGTACTTC

size: few
D: TRBD1
J: TRBJ1-2
V: TRBV7-3
CDR3: CASSLNSRGLGDGYTF
DNA: TGTGCCAGCAGCTTAAATTCCAGGGGGCTAGGGGATGGCTACACCTTC

size: -
D: -
J: TRBJ1-5
V: TRBV19
CDR3: CASSDWGHHQPQHF
DNA: TGTGCCAGTAGTGATTGGGGGCACCATCAGCCCCAGCATTTT

size: -
D: -
J: TRBJ2-3
V: TRBV5-1
CDR3: CASSGTDRDTQYF
DNA: TGCGCCAGCAGCGGGACCGATCGAGATACGCAGTATTTT

size: -
D: -
J: TRBJ1-1
V: TRBV5-5
CDR3: CASSLVRGRTEAFF
DNA: TGTGCCAGCAGCTTGGTGAGAGGACGGACTGAAGCTTTCTTT

size: -
D: -
J: TRBJ1-6
V: TRBV30
CDR3: CAWSLGAVDSPLHF
DNA: TGTGCCTGGAGTTTGGGGGCGGTGGATTCACCCCTCCACTTT

size: -
D: -
J: TRBJ1-3
V: TRBV28
CDR3: CASSWRGVRGNTIYF
DNA: TGTGCCAGCAGTTGGAGGGGGGTACGTGGAAACACCATATATTTT

size: -
D: TRBD2
J: TRBJ2-3
V: TRBV29-1
CDR3: CSVAGTSGTSTDTQYF
DNA: TGCAGCGTTGCTGGGACTAGCGGCACTAGCACAGATACGCAGTATTTT

size: -
D: -
J: TRBJ1-2
V: TRBV30
CDR3: CAWNSGTDNYGYTF
DNA: TGTGCCTGGAACTCCGGGACGGATAACTATGGCTACACCTTC

size: once
D: -
J: TRBJ2-5
V: TRBV4-3
CDR3: CASSQDPGLQETQYF
DNA: TGCGCCAGCAGCCAAGATCCCGGCTTACAAGAGACCCAGTACTTC

size: -
D: TRBD2
J: TRBJ2-5
V: TRBV7-6
CDR3: CASSFWFGGIQETQYF
DNA: TGTGCCAGCAGCTTTTGGTTCGGGGGGATCCAAGAGACCCAGTACTTC

size: -
D: -
J: TRBJ2-3
V: TRBV7-9
CDR3: CASSLGGSLYTDTQYF
DNA: TGTGCCAGCAGCCTAGGGGGGTCACTTTACACAGATACGCAGTATTTT